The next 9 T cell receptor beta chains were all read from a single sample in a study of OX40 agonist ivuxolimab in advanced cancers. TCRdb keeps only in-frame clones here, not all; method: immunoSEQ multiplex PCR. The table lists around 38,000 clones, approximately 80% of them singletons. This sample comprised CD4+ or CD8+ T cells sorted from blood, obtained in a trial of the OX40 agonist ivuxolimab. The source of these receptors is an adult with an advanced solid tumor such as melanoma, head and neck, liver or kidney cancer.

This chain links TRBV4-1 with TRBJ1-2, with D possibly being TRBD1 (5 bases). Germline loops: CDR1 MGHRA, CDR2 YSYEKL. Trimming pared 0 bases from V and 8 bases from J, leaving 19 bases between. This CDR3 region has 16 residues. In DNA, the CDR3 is TGCGCCAGCAGCCAAGACGCGGCAGGGAAATCTGACGGCTACACCTTC. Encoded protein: CASSQDAAGKSDGYTF.

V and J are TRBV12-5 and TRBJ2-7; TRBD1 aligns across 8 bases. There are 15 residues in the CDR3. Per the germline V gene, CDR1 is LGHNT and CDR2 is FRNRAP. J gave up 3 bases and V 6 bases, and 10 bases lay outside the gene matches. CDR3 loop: CASGIAPDRDYEQYF. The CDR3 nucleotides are TGTGCTAGTGGAATCGCTCCGGACAGGGACTACGAGCAGTACTTC. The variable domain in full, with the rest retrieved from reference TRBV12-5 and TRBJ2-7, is DARVTQTPRHKVTEMGQEVTMRCQPILGHNTVFWYRQTMMQGLELLAYFRNRAPLDDSGMPKDRFSAEMPDATLATLKIQPSEPRDSAVYFCASGIAPDRDYEQYFGPGTRLTVT.

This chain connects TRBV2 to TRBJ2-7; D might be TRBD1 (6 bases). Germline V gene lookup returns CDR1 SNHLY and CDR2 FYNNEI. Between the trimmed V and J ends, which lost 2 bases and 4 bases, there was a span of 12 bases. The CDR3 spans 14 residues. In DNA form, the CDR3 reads TGTGCCAGCAGTGAACAGGGGCGGTTGTACGAGCAGTACTTC. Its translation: CASSEQGRLYEQYF.

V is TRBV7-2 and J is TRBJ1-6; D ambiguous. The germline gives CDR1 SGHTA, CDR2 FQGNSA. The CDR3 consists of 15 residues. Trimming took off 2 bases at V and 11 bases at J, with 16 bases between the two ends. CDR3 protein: CASSLWTDVAPPLHF. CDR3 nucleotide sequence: TGTGCCAGCAGCTTATGGACGGATGTGGCCCCACCCCTCCACTTT.

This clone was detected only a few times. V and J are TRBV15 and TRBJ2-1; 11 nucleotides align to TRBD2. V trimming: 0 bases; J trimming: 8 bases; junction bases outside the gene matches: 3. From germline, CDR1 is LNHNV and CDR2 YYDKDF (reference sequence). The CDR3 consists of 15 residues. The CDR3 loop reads CATSRDPTSGDEQFF. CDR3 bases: TGTGCCACCAGCAGAGACCCGACTAGCGGGGATGAGCAGTTCTTC.

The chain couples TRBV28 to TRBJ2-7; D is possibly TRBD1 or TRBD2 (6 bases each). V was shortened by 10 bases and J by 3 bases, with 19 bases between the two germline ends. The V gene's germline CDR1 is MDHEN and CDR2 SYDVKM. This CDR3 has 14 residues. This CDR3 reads CATGGGLDLYEQYF. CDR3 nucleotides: TGTGCCACCGGAGGGGGGTTGGACCTCTACGAGCAGTACTTC.

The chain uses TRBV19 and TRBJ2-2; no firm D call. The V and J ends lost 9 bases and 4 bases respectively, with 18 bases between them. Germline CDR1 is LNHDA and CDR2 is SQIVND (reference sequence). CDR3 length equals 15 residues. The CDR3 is CASRAEPSGTGELFF. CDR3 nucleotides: TGTGCCAGCCGCGCGGAGCCTTCGGGCACCGGGGAGCTGTTTTTT. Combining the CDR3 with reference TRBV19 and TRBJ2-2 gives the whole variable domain DGGITQSPKYLFRKEGQNVTLSCEQNLNHDAMYWYRQDPGQGLRLIYYSQIVNDFQKGDIAEGYSVSREKKESFPLTVTSAQKNPTAFYLCASRAEPSGTGELFFGEGSRLTVL.

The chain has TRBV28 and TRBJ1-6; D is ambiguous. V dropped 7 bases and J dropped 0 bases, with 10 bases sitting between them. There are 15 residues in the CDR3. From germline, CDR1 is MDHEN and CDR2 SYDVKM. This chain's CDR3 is CASTPISSYNSPLHF. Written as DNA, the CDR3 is TGTGCCAGCACCCCTATCAGCTCCTATAATTCACCCCTCCACTTT.

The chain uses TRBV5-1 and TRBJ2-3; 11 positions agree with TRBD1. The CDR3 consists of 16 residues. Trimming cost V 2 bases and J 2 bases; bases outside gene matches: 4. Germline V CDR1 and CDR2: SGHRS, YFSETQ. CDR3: CASSLGTGGPTDTQYF. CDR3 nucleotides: TGCGCCAGCAGCTTAGGGACAGGGGGGCCCACAGATACGCAGTATTTT.